The rows below give T cell receptor beta chains drawn from one sample of a study of blood T cell repertoires in COVID-19. Data came from immunoSEQ multiplex PCR; TCRdb stores just in-frame clones and leaves some out. The sample has roughly 180,000 clones; 85% to 90% are singletons. What was sequenced was peripheral blood. The receptors come from a man between 65 and 80 years old with active or convalescent COVID-19. Both conserved end residues are part of each CDR3. A D gene is named only where the DNA matches it firmly. Clone size is shown for a subset of rows, as once, few, many or a class of expanded clone.

clone_size j_call v_call d_call cdr3_aa cdr3_nt
- TRBJ1-2 TRBV29-1 TRBD1 CSVEFGTGLGYTF TGCAGCGTTGAATTCGGGACAGGGCTCGGCTACACCTTC
- TRBJ1-2 TRBV9 TRBD1 CASSPGQGGHLRSNYGYTF TGTGCCAGCAGCCCCGGACAGGGAGGCCATTTAAGGTCGAACTATGGCTACACCTTC
- TRBJ1-2 TRBV19 - CASSTRAGPVNYGYTF TGTGCCAGTAGTACCCGGGCGGGACCGGTGAACTATGGCTACACCTTC
- TRBJ2-1 TRBV5-1 TRBD2 CASSLERTSAYNEQFF TGCGCCAGCAGCTTGGAGCGGACTAGCGCATACAATGAGCAGTTCTTC
- TRBJ1-2 TRBV7-8 - CASSLGGRPSNYGYTF TGTGCCAGCAGCTTGGGGGGGCGCCCAAGTAACTATGGCTACACCTTC
- TRBJ1-1 TRBV25-1 - CASSEYGVTGSRRTEAFF TGTGCCAGCAGTGAATATGGTGTTACAGGGAGCCGTAGGACTGAAGCTTTCTTT
- TRBJ1-1 TRBV2 TRBD1 CASSPTDRVGTEAFF TGTGCCAGCAGCCCTACCGACAGGGTGGGAACTGAAGCTTTCTTT
- TRBJ1-6 TRBV5-4 - CASSPRTAANSPLHF TGTGCCAGCAGCCCCCGGACAGCTGCGAATTCACCCCTCCACTTT
- TRBJ1-1 TRBV5-4 TRBD1 CASSTRDRGVYGEAFF TGTGCCAGCAGCACCCGGGACAGGGGCGTTTATGGTGAAGCTTTCTTT
few TRBJ1-6 TRBV30 TRBD1 CAWSLTGGYGSPLHF TGTGCCTGGAGTTTGACAGGGGGCTATGGTTCACCCCTCCACTTT
- TRBJ1-6 TRBV30 - CAWTESNNSPLHF TGTGCCTGGACGGAGTCGAATAATTCACCCCTCCACTTT
- TRBJ1-3 TRBV7-2 - CASSYENSGNTIYF TGTGCCAGCAGCTACGAGAACTCTGGAAACACCATATATTTT
- TRBJ2-1 TRBV7-2 - CASSSGGTGGSYNEQFF TGTGCCAGCTCTTCCGGGGGGACAGGAGGCTCCTACAATGAGCAGTTCTTC
once TRBJ1-4 TRBV7-9 - CASSSTVFTTNEKLFF TGTGCCAGCAGCTCGACAGTGTTCACAACTAATGAAAAACTGTTTTTT
once TRBJ1-2 TRBV6-6 - CASSSFRGNYGYTF TGTGCCAGCAGTTCTTTCAGGGGTAACTATGGCTACACCTTC
- TRBJ1-3 TRBV2 - CASSEAWGRGNTIYF TGTGCCAGCAGTGAAGCGTGGGGGCGCGGAAACACCATATATTTT
once TRBJ2-7 TRBV12-3/TRBV12-4 TRBD1 CASSWTGVYEQYF TGTGCCAGCTCTTGGACAGGAGTTTACGAGCAGTACTTC
- TRBJ2-1 TRBV27 - CASSFLNEQFF TGTGCCAGCAGTTTCCTAAATGAGCAGTTCTTC
- TRBJ2-2 TRBV4-3 TRBD1 CASSQDRRQGASGELFF TGCGCCAGCAGCCAAGATCGGCGACAGGGGGCGAGCGGGGAGCTGTTTTTT
- TRBJ2-7 TRBV5-6 - CASSLGAGTYEQYF TGTGCCAGCAGCTTGGGGGCAGGGACCTACGAGCAGTACTTC
- TRBJ1-6 TRBV5-1 TRBD1 CASSSTGEQGNSPLHF TGCGCCAGCAGCTCTACAGGGGAGCAGGGTAATTCACCCCTCCACTTT
- TRBJ1-1 TRBV11-1 TRBD1 CASSPQTTGPNTEAFF TGTGCCAGCAGCCCCCAGACGACAGGGCCGAACACTGAAGCTTTCTTT
- TRBJ1-5 TRBV27 TRBD1 CASSDTGGSGQPQHF TGTGCCAGCAGTGACACAGGGGGCTCGGGGCAGCCCCAGCATTTT
- TRBJ2-1 TRBV7-2 TRBD2 CASSLASGGYNEQFF TGTGCCAGCAGCTTGGCTAGCGGGGGTTACAATGAGCAGTTCTTC
- TRBJ2-7 TRBV4-3 TRBD2 CASSQDPASGISYEQYF TGCGCCAGCAGCCAAGATCCGGCCAGCGGGATTTCCTACGAGCAGTACTTC
- TRBJ2-5 TRBV28 TRBD1 CASSIPSTGRETQYF TGTGCCAGCAGTATCCCATCGACAGGGAGAGAGACCCAGTACTTC
- TRBJ2-1 TRBV10-3 TRBD2 CAISATSGSYNEQFF TGTGCCATCAGTGCGACTAGCGGCTCCTACAATGAGCAGTTCTTC
- TRBJ1-2 TRBV5-5 - CASSLEATAGYGYTF TGTGCCAGCAGCCTGGAGGCGACGGCGGGCTATGGCTACACCTTC
- TRBJ2-7 TRBV10-3 TRBD1 CAISGRGTGSYEQYF TGTGCCATCAGTGGACGGGGGACAGGGTCCTACGAGCAGTACTTC
once TRBJ1-1 TRBV4-2 - CASSQEVGALNTEAFF TGTGCCAGCAGCCAAGAAGTGGGGGCCTTGAACACTGAAGCTTTCTTT
once TRBJ2-7 TRBV18 - CASSPSTYEQYF TGTGCCAGCTCACCAAGCACCTACGAGCAGTACTTC
- TRBJ1-4 TRBV19 - CASSLGLLQNEKLFF TGTGCCAGTAGCCTAGGACTGCTGCAGAATGAAAAACTGTTTTTT
- TRBJ2-7 TRBV18 - CASSQQGVKYEQYF TGTGCCAGCTCCCAACAGGGTGTTAAGTACGAGCAGTACTTC
- TRBJ2-2 TRBV7-9 - CASSGDRFGELFF TGTGCCAGCAGCGGAGACAGATTCGGGGAGCTGTTTTTT
- TRBJ1-1 TRBV19 - CASSARAPPGAFF TGTGCCAGTAGCGCGAGAGCCCCCCCCGGGGCTTTCTTT
few TRBJ1-5 TRBV3-1/TRBV3-2 - CASSQVPGQPQHF TGTGCCAGCAGCCAAGTTCCGGGTCAGCCCCAGCATTTT
- TRBJ1-2 TRBV6-6 - CASSYGSGANYGYTF TGTGCCAGCAGTTACGGGTCAGGGGCCAACTATGGCTACACCTTC
once TRBJ1-2 TRBV5-6 - CASSPRAAGFSGYTF TGTGCCAGCAGCCCCCGGGCAGCGGGATTCAGTGGCTACACCTTC
- TRBJ2-3 TRBV7-9 - CASSLSGTSTDTQYF TGTGCCAGCAGCTTATCCGGGACTAGCACAGATACGCAGTATTTT
- TRBJ2-1 TRBV7-2 TRBD2 CASSESGTSGIGYNEQFF TGTGCCAGCAGCGAATCCGGGACTAGCGGGATCGGGTACAATGAGCAGTTCTTC
- TRBJ2-3 TRBV27 TRBD2 CASSLWSTGGDFSTDTQYF TGTGCCAGCAGTTTATGGTCTACCGGGGGGGACTTCAGCACAGATACGCAGTATTTT
- TRBJ2-1 TRBV15 TRBD2 CATSRGGRETDEQFF TGTGCCACCAGCAGAGGTGGGCGGGAGACCGATGAGCAGTTCTTC
once TRBJ2-5 TRBV7-2 TRBD2 CASSFSGRNGETQYF TGTGCCAGCAGCTTTAGCGGGAGGAATGGGGAGACCCAGTACTTC
- TRBJ1-6 TRBV5-5 TRBD1 CASSSRRQGVAGNSPLHF TGTGCCAGCAGCTCGAGGAGACAGGGGGTAGCCGGCAATTCACCCCTCCACTTT
- TRBJ1-1 TRBV11-2 TRBD1 CASSSPRTGATKAFF TGTGCCAGCAGCTCCCCCCGGACAGGGGCAACAAAAGCTTTCTTT
- TRBJ2-3 TRBV5-1 TRBD1 CASSFTGATTDTQYF TGCGCCAGCAGCTTCACAGGGGCAACCACAGATACGCAGTATTTT
- TRBJ2-5 TRBV4-3 TRBD2 CASSLHSGGHTETQYF TGCGCCAGCAGCCTCCATAGCGGGGGGCACACAGAGACCCAGTACTTC
- TRBJ2-2 TRBV18 - CASSPRGGQKTGELFF TGTGCCAGCTCACCTAGGGGTGGACAAAAGACCGGGGAGCTGTTTTTT
- TRBJ2-5 TRBV12-5 TRBD1 CASGRGPSDRGEETQYF TGTGCTAGTGGCCGAGGTCCGTCGGACAGGGGTGAAGAGACCCAGTACTTC
- TRBJ2-2 TRBV6-5 TRBD2 CASSSHGGETGELFF TGTGCCAGCAGTTCGCACGGGGGGGAGACCGGGGAGCTGTTTTTT
- TRBJ2-5 TRBV25-1 TRBD2 CASSEVGLAGAETQYF TGTGCCAGCAGTGAAGTTGGACTAGCGGGAGCAGAGACCCAGTACTTC
once TRBJ2-2 TRBV4-3 - CASSQVSGTGELFF TGCGCCAGCAGCCAAGTTTCAGGCACCGGGGAGCTGTTTTTT
once TRBJ2-3 TRBV3-1/TRBV3-2 - CASSQDSVGARAPDTQYF TGTGCCAGCAGCCAAGATTCCGTTGGGGCGCGTGCCCCAGATACGCAGTATTTT
once TRBJ1-1 TRBV29-1 TRBD1 CSVGTGGWNTEAFF TGCAGCGTTGGGACAGGGGGCTGGAACACTGAAGCTTTCTTT
- TRBJ2-5 TRBV6-5 - CASSYETSGETQYF TGTGCCAGCAGTTACGAGACATCGGGGGAGACCCAGTACTTC
- TRBJ1-1 TRBV15 - CATSRDRGMNTEAFF TGTGCCACCAGCAGAGATCGAGGTATGAACACTGAAGCTTTCTTT
- TRBJ1-2 TRBV5-1 TRBD1 CASSLTTGGQYGYTF TGCGCCAGCAGCTTAACGACAGGGGGCCAGTATGGCTACACCTTC